The clone carrying this T cell receptor (beta chain) was counted at least ten times. The antigen is unknown. The data derive from a study of early T cells in non-severe SARS-CoV-2 infection. General study points: Sequences matched to VDJdb favored anti-spike CD8 responses, while private and CD4 specificities were missed.

Attachment of unique molecular identifiers was made to individual cDNA molecules. Each CDR3 protein gets one entry after TCRdb re-called the 5' RACE reads with MiXCR. Of about 90,000 distinct CDR3 sequences listed, about an eighth are singletons. The V gene lost 3 bases and the J gene lost 3 bases, with 8 bases spanning the gap. Germline lookup yields CDR1 MNHNS and CDR2 SASEGT. The CDR3 sequence is 13 residues long. This sequence was found in an adult who was a healthcare worker with PCR-confirmed SARS-CoV-2 infection or an uninfected control (not recorded which). The chain combines TRBV6-1 with TRBJ1-1, with D unresolved. The starting material was whole blood, obtained at baseline. The CDR3 sequence is CASSEGTYTEAFF. CDR3 nucleotides: TGTGCCAGCAGTGAGGGCACCTACACTGAAGCTTTCTTT.